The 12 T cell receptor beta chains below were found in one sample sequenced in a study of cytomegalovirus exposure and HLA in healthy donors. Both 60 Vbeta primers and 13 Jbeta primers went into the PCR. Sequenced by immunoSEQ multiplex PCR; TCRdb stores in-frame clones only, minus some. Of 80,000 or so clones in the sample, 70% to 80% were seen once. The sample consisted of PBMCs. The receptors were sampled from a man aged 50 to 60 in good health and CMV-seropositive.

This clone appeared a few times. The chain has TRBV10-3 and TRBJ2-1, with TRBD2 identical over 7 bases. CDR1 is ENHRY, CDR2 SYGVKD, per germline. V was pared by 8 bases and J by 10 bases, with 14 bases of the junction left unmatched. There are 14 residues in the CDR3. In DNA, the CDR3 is TGTGCCATCGCTGGGGAGGGAGATCAGCGGGAGCAGTTCTTC. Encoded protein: CAIAGEGDQREQFF.

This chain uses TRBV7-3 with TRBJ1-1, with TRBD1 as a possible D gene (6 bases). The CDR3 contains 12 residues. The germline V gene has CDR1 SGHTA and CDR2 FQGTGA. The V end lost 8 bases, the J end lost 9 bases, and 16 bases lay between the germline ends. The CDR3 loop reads CASGTGSAKAFF. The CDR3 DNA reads TGTGCCAGCGGCACAGGGAGCGCAAAAGCTTTCTTT.

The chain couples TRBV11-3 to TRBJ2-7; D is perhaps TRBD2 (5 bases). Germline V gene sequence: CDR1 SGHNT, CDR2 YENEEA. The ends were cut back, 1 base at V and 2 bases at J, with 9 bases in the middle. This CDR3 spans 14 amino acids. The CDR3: CASSLAGNTYEQYF. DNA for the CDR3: TGTGCCAGCAGCTTAGCGGGAAATACCTACGAGCAGTACTTC.

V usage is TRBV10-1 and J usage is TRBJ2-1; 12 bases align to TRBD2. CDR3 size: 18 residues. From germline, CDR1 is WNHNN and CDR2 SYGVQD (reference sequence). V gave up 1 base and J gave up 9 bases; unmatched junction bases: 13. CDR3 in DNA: TGCGCCAGCAGTGAGTACCAAAGACTAGCGGGAGCTATCAGTGAGCAGTTCTTC. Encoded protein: CASSEYQRLAGAISEQFF.

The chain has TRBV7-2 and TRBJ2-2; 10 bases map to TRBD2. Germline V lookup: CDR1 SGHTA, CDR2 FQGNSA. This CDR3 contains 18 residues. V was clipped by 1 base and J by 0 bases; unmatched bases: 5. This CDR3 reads CASSLVVLAGTNTGELFF. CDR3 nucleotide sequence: TGTGCCAGCAGCTTAGTCGTACTAGCGGGGACGAACACCGGGGAGCTGTTTTTT.

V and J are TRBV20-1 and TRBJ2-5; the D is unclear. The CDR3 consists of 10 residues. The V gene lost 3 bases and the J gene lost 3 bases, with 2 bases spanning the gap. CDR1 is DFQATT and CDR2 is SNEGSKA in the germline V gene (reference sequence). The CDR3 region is CSASKETQYF. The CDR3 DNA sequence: TGCAGTGCTAGTAAAGAGACCCAGTACTTC.

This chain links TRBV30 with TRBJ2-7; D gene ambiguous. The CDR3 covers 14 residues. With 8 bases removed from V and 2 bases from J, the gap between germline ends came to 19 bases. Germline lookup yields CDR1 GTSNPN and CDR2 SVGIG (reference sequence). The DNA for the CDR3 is TGTGCCCAAAGTCCCTCCGCGGCCGCCTACGAGCAGTACTTC. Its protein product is CAQSPSAAAYEQYF.

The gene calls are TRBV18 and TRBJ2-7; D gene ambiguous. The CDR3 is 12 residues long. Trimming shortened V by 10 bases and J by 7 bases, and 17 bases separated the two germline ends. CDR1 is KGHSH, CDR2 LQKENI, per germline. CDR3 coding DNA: TGTGCCACCGCCATTCGGCAGGAAGAGCAGTACTTC. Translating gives CATAIRQEEQYF.

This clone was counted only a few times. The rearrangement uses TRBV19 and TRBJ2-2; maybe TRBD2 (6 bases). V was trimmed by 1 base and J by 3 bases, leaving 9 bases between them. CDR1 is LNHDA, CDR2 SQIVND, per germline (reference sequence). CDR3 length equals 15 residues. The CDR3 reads CASSIGRADTGELFF. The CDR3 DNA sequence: TGTGCCAGTAGTATAGGGAGGGCCGACACCGGGGAGCTGTTTTTT.

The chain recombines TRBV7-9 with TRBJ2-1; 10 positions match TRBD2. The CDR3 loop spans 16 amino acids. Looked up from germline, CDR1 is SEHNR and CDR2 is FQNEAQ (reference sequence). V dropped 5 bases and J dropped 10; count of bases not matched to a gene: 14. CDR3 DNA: TGTGCCAGCAGCCGGGGTGGGCTAGCGGGAGAAGGAGAGCAGTTCTTC. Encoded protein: CASSRGGLAGEGEQFF.

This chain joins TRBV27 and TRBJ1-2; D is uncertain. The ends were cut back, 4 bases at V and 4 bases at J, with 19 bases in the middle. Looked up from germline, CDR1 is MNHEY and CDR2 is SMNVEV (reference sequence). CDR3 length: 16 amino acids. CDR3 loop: CASSSFQAMRSYGYTF. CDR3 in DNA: TGTGCCAGCAGTTCCTTCCAGGCCATGCGTTCCTATGGCTACACCTTC.

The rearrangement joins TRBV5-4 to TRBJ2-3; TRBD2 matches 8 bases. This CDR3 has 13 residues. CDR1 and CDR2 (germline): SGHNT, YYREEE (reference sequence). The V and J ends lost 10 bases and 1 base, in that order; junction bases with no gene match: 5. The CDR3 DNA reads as TGTGCCTGCGCTAGCGGGCGCACAGATACGCAGTATTTT. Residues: CACASGRTDTQYF.